This T cell receptor beta chain was identified during a study of post-analysis software for immune sequencing data. Regarding the study as a whole: Relative to controls, patients with multiple sclerosis showed significantly lower normalized Chao1 diversity. The five TRBV segments detected at higher frequency in patients than in controls included TRBV5-6, TRBV5-1 and TRBV20-1.

CDR3 size: 15 residues. Germline values: CDR1 SGHRS, CDR2 YFSETQ. V was clipped by 0 bases and J by 6 bases, with 15 bases between them. On this clonotype: Its target is not known.

TCR beta cDNA libraries included unique molecular identifiers. TCRdb used MiXCR to reprocess the PCR reads, holding one entry per CDR3 protein. Counted here are about 570,000 distinct CDR3 sequences, about a third occurring once; the ten biggest clones make up 4.5% to 7.5%. The receptor was derived from a girl aged 2 to 17 with multiple sclerosis. The chain combines TRBV5-1 with TRBJ1-2; D ambiguous. Sequencing was performed on blood. CDR3 DNA: TGCGCCAGCAGCTTGGCCAGGCCAGCGGTACATGGCTACACCTTC. Its translation: CASSLARPAVHGYTF.